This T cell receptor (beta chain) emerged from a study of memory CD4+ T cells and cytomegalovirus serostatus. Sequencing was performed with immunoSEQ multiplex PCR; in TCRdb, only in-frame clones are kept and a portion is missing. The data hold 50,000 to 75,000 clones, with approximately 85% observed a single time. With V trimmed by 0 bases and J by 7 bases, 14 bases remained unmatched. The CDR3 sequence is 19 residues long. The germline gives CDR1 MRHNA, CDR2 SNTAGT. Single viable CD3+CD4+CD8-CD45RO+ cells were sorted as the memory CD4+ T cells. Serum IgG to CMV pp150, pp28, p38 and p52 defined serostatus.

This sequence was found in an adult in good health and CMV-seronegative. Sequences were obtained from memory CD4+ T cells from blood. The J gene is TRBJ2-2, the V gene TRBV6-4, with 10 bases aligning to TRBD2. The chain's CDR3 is CASSDSSSGSFKAIGELFF. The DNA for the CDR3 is TGTGCCAGCAGTGACTCGTCTAGCGGGAGCTTTAAGGCTATCGGGGAGCTGTTTTTT.